The present T cell receptor beta chain was sequenced within a study of blood T cell repertoires in COVID-19 (dated by TCRdb to 2020 to 2022). About the investigation overall: Collaborator samples came from the United States, Italy and Spain and covered acute and convalescent phases of COVID-19. The prospective study material was composed of cDNA or gDNA derived from T cells, B-cell-depleted T cells, or PBMCs. Deeply sampled blood TCRbeta repertoires from subjects exposed to, actively infected with, or recovered from COVID-19 were included in the dataset. The repertoires were made available in a free public database intended to serve as a resource for research on the immune response to SARS-CoV-2. The samples were drawn from two sources: the first 160 participants of the ongoing ImmuneRACE study, and over 950 subjects contributed by 6 global collaborators. The sample metadata nearly always contained a de-identified subject ID, COVID-19 status, age in years and sex. Where available, HLA class I and class II types were taken from metadata supplied by the sample provider and were not determined by assay-based typing. The investigation overall reported the following: The amount of clinical and demographic metadata varied by source and participant and was provided uncurated.

Of note for this clone: Its antigen is unknown. Base qualities were left out, and no much larger clone turns up one base away.

TCRbeta CDR3 regions were amplified from genomic DNA using the immunoSEQ Assay, a bias-controlled multiplex PCR. As for the authors' bioinformatics: The number of nucleated cells in each sample was estimated by amplification of reference gene primers within the assay. To quantify the absolute abundance of each unique TCRbeta CDR3 rearrangement, sequence reads were collapsed and filtered. For each sample, productive Simpson clonality was calculated by taking the square root of Simpson's diversity index across productive rearrangements. This is the immuneACCESS table as TCRdb keeps it, with only in-frame sequences that have V and J called. A part of the clones is gone; compared with another copy, unresolved V genes explain less than half, and the rest is unexplained. V, J and clone size are those of that table, while D and trimming were read from the DNA. The sample data list 350,000 to 450,000 clones, and 85% to 90% of these were observed just once. Of the sample, around 1.1% falls within the top ten clones.

From its cysteine to its phenylalanine, the CDR3 spans 15 amino acids. The entry retains the CDR3 DNA only, 45 bases that are in frame from base 1. V trim: 5 bases; J trim: 0 bases; unmatched bases: 5. The germline V gene encodes CDR1 SGHAT and CDR2 FQDESV (reference sequence). Participants in the prospective study were aged about 18 to 95 years, lived in 24 United States geographic areas, and enrolled through a virtual design. In the prospective study, participants were assigned to cohorts based on the clinical history participants reported in a screening survey and a study questionnaire. Recovered participants in ImmuneRACE Cohort 3 were defined by two consecutive negative NP/OP PCR tests, clearance by a healthcare professional, or resolution of symptoms. In the prospective study, mobile phlebotomists collected whole blood, serum and a nasopharyngeal or oropharyngeal swab from each participant. Participants in the prospective study had the option to provide additional blood draws and questionnaires over a roughly two-month period. Before DNA extraction, blood samples from the prospective study were shipped at room temperature or frozen.

The sequence joins TRBV11-1 to TRBJ1-1; TRBD1 fits 8 bases in the junction. This TCR was recovered from a man aged 30-40 years who had recovered from COVID-19. Sequenced sample: PBMCs or T cells enriched from blood (not recorded which). Read as DNA, the sequence is TGTGCCAGCAGCCTATCGACAGGGGTGAACACTGAAGCTTTCTTT. Translated, this gives CASSLSTGVNTEAFF.